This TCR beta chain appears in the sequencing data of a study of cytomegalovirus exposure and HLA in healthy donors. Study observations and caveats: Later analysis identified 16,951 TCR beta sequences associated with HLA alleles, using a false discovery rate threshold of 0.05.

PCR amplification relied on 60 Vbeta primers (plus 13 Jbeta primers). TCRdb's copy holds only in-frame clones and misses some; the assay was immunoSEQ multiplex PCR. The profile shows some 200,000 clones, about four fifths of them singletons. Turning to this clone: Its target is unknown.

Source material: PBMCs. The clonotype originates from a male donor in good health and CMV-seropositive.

Written as DNA, the CDR3 is TGTGCTAGTGCAGCGGGCAATCAGCCCCAGCATTTT. As protein: CASAAGNQPQHF. The chain uses TRBV12-5 and TRBJ1-5; D not resolved. The CDR3 loop spans 12 amino acids. Trimming took 7 bases from V and 2 from J, leaving 6 bases between them. CDR1 and CDR2 from the germline V gene are LGHNT and FRNRAP.